Presented here are 12 T cell receptor beta chains from one specimen sequenced in a study of blood T cell repertoires in COVID-19. The assay was immunoSEQ multiplex PCR, and TCRdb's table has in-frame clones only and misses some. The table includes about 320,000 clones, 85% to 95% detected once. Sequences were obtained from PBMCs or T cells enriched from blood (not recorded which). These receptors were taken from a woman aged 25 to 45 who had been exposed to COVID-19.

The V and J genes are TRBV5-6 and TRBJ2-5; possible D gene TRBD1, 6 bases. The CDR3 extends over 13 amino acids. V gave up 4 bases and J gave up 3 bases, with 10 bases separating them. Per germline, CDR1 SGHDT and CDR2 YYEEEE. CDR3 coding DNA: TGTGCCAGCAGCGCCGGACAGAAAGAGACCCAGTACTTC. Translating gives CASSAGQKETQYF.

This clone was recorded a few times. The rearrangement links TRBV7-6 to TRBJ2-7; no definite D call. V lost 5 bases and J 5 bases, leaving 13 bases between the germline ends. In germline, CDR1 is SGHVS, CDR2 FNYEAQ. CDR3 length: 13 amino acids. The CDR3 loop is CASSLNPQDEQYF. The CDR3 region has the DNA TGTGCCAGCAGCCTCAATCCCCAGGACGAGCAGTACTTC.

CDR3 bases: TGTGCCAGCCGTGCCGGGTTGGCAAACACCATATATTTT. Translated: CASRAGLANTIYF. The V and J genes are TRBV2 and TRBJ1-3; D remains unclear. Germline CDR1 SNHLY, CDR2 FYNNEI. The length of the CDR3 is 13 residues. V was pared by 8 bases and J by 6 bases, with 14 bases between.

CDR3 amino acids: CASSLNTGFDEQFF. CDR3 sequence (DNA): TGTGCCAGCAGCTTAAATACAGGGTTCGATGAGCAGTTCTTC. The J gene is TRBJ2-1, the V gene TRBV11-3; D possibly corresponds to TRBD1 (6 bases). V was cut by 2 bases and J by 8 bases, with 13 bases left in between. The CDR3 is 14 residues long. Looked up from germline, CDR1 is SGHNT and CDR2 is YENEEA.

The genes are TRBV7-6 and TRBJ1-1; maybe TRBD1 (5 bases). The CDR3 is 13 residues long. CDR1 and CDR2 (germline): SGHVS, FNYEAQ. V dropped 3 bases and J dropped 1 base, with 6 bases sitting between them. The CDR3 sequence: CASSLDTNTEAFF. The CDR3 DNA sequence: TGTGCCAGCAGCTTGGACACGAACACTGAAGCTTTCTTT.

The rearrangement uses TRBV27 and TRBJ2-4; D perhaps matches TRBD2 (8 bases). The V gene lost 6 bases and the J gene lost 0 bases, with 21 bases spanning the gap. Germline CDR1 MNHEY, CDR2 SMNVEV (reference sequence). The CDR3 totals 18 residues. The CDR3 is CASSRGGTVDLAKNIQYF. CDR3 DNA: TGTGCCAGCAGCCGGGGGGGGACAGTCGATTTAGCCAAAAACATTCAGTACTTC.

This chain connects TRBV5-4 to TRBJ2-7; D is possibly TRBD1 (7 bases). The CDR3 spans 14 residues. Germline CDR1 SGHNT, CDR2 YYREEE (reference sequence). V was trimmed by 4 bases and J by 1 base, leaving 12 bases between them. CDR3 DNA sequence: TGTGCCAGCAGCCAGGGGGGACATTCCTACGAGCAGTACTTC. Protein sequence: CASSQGGHSYEQYF.

The chain carries TRBV25-1 and TRBJ1-2; D is unresolved. Germline CDR1 MGHDK, CDR2 SYGVNS. The CDR3 totals 13 residues. V was shortened by 0 bases and J by 6 bases, with 8 bases between the two germline ends. The CDR3 loop is CASSEYLRDGYTF. The CDR3 DNA follows: TGTGCCAGCAGTGAATATCTTCGGGATGGCTACACCTTC.

This clone was observed a handful of times. This chain uses TRBV4-1 with TRBJ2-3; 7 bases map to TRBD2. The germline V gene encodes CDR1 MGHRA and CDR2 YSYEKL. Germline trimming cut 8 bases from V and 4 bases from J; bases unmatched to any gene: 3. This CDR3 has 12 residues. The CDR3 here is CASEGRADTQYF. Written as DNA, the CDR3 is TGCGCCAGCGAAGGGAGGGCAGATACGCAGTATTTT.

In the case of this clone: The germline gene is not matched at one end of the junction; a read error may be the cause. The V gene is TRBV5-1, the J gene TRBJ1-5, with 7 positions matching TRBD1. The CDR3 runs to 15 residues. Germline CDR1 SGHRS, CDR2 YFSETQ. This CDR3 is CASSLDRGSDQPQHF. DNA of the CDR3: TGCGCCAGCAGCTTGGACAGGGGTAGCGATCAGCCCCAGCATTTT. The entire variable domain, with the rest obtained from reference TRBV5-1 and TRBJ1-5, is as follows: KAGVTQTPRYLIKTRGQQVTLSCSPISGHRSVSWYQQTPGQGLQFLFEYFSETQRNKGNFPGRFSGRQFSNSRSEMNVSTLELGDSALYLCASSLDRGSDQPQHFGDGTRLSIL.

The chain is built from TRBV4-2 and TRBJ2-1; 8 nucleotides agree with TRBD2. Germline V CDR1 and CDR2: LGHNA, YNFKEQ. The CDR3 totals 16 residues. After removal of 0 bases from V and 7 bases from J, the junction contained 8 bases not matched to a gene. Here the CDR3 reads CASSQEDGGAGNEQFF. DNA of the CDR3: TGTGCCAGCAGCCAAGAAGACGGGGGGGCCGGGAATGAGCAGTTCTTC.

This chain connects TRBV9 to TRBJ2-3, with 10 positions matching TRBD2. Trimming removed 0 bases from V and 7 bases from J; junction bases left unmatched: 5. CDR3 length equals 15 residues. Germline V gene lookup returns CDR1 SGDLS and CDR2 YYNGEE. The CDR3 bases are TGTGCCAGCAGCGTAGAAGGACTAGCGGACAATACGCAGTATTTT. Translation gives CASSVEGLADNTQYF.